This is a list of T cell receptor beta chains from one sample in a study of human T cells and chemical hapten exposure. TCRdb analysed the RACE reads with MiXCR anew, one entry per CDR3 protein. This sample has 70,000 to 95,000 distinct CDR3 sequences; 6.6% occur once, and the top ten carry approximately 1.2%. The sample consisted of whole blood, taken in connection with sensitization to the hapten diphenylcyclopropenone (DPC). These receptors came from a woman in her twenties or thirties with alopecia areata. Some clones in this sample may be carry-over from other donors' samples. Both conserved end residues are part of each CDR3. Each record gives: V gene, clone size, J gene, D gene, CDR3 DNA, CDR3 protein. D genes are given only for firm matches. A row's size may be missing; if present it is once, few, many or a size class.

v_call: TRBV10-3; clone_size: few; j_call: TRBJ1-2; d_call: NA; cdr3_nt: TGTGCCATCAGTGTTGGGGACACATTCTATGGCTACACCTTC; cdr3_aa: CAISVGDTFYGYTF
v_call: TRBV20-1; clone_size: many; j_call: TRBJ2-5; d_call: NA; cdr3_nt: TGCAGTGCCCGGGGCGTAGCGGAGACCCAGTACTTC; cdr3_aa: CSARGVAETQYF
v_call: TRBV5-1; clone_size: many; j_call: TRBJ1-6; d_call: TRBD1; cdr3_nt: TGCGCCAGCAGCTTGGTCCGGACAGGGAATTCACCCCTCCACTTT; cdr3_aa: CASSLVRTGNSPLHF
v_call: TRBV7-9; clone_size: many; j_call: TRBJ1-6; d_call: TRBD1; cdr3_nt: TGTGCCAGCAGCCGAGCCGCGGACAGGCGGTCACCCCTCCACTTT; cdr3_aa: CASSRAADRRSPLHF
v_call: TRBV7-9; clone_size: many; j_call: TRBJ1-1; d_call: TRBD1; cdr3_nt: TGTGCCAGCAGCTTACGGACAGGCGAGGGTGAAGCTTTCTTT; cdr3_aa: CASSLRTGEGEAFF
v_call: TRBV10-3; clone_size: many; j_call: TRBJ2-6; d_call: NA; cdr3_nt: TGTGCCATCGGAAAGACGCCCAGCTCTGGGGCCAACGTCCTGACTTTC; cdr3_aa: CAIGKTPSSGANVLTF
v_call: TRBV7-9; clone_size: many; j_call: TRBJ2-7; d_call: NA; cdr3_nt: TGTGCCAGCAGCCTACCGGGTTCCTACGAGCAGTACTTC; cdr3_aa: CASSLPGSYEQYF
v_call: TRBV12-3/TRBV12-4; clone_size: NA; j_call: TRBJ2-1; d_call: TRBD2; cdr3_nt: TGTGCCAGCAGGATCGCGGGGGGACCGGAGAGTGAGCAGTTCTTC; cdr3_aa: CASRIAGGPESEQFF
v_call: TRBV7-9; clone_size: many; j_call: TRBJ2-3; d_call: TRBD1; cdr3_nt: TGTGCCAGCAGCTCAGGACAGGGCGAGTTGGATACGCAGTATTTT; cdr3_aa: CASSSGQGELDTQYF
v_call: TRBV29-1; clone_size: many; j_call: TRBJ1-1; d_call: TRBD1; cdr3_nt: TGCAGCGTTCCTGGGACAGGGCTGAAGGACACTGAAGCTTTCTTT; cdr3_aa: CSVPGTGLKDTEAFF
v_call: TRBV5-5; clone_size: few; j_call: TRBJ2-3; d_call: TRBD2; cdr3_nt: TGTGCCAGCAGCTTTGGTGCGGGGGCAGATACGCAGTATTTT; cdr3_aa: CASSFGAGADTQYF
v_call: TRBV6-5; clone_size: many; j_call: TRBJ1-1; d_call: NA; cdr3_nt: TGTGCCAGCAGACCATCCACAGGGAACACTGAAGCTTTCTTT; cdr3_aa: CASRPSTGNTEAFF
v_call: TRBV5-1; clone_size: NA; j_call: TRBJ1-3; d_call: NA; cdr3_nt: TGCGCCAGCAGCTTGGGGGACCCTATCGCGGGAGACACCATATATTTT; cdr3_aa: CASSLGDPIAGDTIYF
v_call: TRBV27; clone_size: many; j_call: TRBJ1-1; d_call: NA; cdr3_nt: TGTGCCAGCAGTTTTGGGCAACAGAACACTGAAGCTTTCTTT; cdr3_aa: CASSFGQQNTEAFF
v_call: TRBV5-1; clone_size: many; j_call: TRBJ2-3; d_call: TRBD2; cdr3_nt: TGCGCCAGCAGCTTGGGGGACTACATCACAGATACGCAGTATTTT; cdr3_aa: CASSLGDYITDTQYF
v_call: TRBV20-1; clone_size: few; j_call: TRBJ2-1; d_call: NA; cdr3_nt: TGCAGTGCTAGAGGGAGCGACTCCTACAATGAGCAGTTCTTC; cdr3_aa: CSARGSDSYNEQFF
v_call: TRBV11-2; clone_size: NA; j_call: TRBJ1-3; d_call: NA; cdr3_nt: TGTGCCAGCAGCGACAACCCTCGTTCCTCTGGAAACACCATATATTTT; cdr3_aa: CASSDNPRSSGNTIYF
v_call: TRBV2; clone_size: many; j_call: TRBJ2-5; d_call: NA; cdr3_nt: TGTGCCAGCAGTGAAGCGCTAAGCAGAAAAGAGACCCAGTACTTC; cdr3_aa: CASSEALSRKETQYF
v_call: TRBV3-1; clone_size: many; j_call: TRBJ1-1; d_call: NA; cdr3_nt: TGTGCCAGCAGCCAAGGGGGGTGGGTCACTGAAGCTTTCTTT; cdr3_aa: CASSQGGWVTEAFF
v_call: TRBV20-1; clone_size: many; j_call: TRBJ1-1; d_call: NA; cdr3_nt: TGCAGTGCTAGGCTGGGGGCCGGCGACACTGAAGCTTTCTTT; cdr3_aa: CSARLGAGDTEAFF
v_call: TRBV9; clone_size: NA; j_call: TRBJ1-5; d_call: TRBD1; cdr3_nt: TGTGCCAGAAGCGTAGGGGGACAGGGGCCTCAGCCCCAGCATTTT; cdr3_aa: CARSVGGQGPQPQHF
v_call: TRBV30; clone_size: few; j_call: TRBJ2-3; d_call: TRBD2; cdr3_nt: TGTGCCTGGACTAGCGGGAGCACAGATACGCAGTATTTT; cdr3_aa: CAWTSGSTDTQYF
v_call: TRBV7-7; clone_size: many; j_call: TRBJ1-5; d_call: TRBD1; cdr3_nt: TGTGCCAGCAGCTTATGGGACAGAGAGTACCATCAGCCCCAGCATTTT; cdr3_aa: CASSLWDREYHQPQHF
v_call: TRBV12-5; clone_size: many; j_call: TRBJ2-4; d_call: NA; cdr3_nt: TGTGCTAGTGGTAACGCCAGAGAGAGGGGAGAAAACATTCAGTACTTC; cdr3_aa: CASGNARERGENIQYF
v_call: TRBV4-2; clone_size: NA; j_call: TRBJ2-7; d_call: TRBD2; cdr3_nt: TGTGCCAGCTCTACCCCCGTCGGGGGGACGTCCTACGAGCAGTACTTC; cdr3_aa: CASSTPVGGTSYEQYF
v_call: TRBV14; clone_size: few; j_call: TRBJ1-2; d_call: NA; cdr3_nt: TGTGCCAGCAGCCCCCCGGGGGCGTACCATGGCTACACCTTC; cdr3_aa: CASSPPGAYHGYTF
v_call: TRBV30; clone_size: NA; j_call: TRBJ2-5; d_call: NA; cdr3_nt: TGTGCCTGGAGTGTACTGGGGGAAGAGACCCAGTACTTC; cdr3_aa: CAWSVLGEETQYF
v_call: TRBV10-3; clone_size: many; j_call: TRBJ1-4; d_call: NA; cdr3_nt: TGTGCCAGCGGACAGCTGAATGAAAAACTGTTTTTT; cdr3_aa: CASGQLNEKLFF
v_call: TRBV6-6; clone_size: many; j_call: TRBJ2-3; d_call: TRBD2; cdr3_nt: TGTGCCAGCAGTCGGGGGGGTGCGGGCACAGATACGCAGTATTTT; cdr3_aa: CASSRGGAGTDTQYF
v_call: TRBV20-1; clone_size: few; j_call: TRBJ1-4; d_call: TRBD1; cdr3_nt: TGCAGTGCTTTAAATGGACAGGCGGCTAATGAAAAACTGTTTTTT; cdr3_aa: CSALNGQAANEKLFF
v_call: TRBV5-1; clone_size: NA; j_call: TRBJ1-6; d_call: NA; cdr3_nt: TGCGCCAGCAGCTTGAGTCTGGCAGGGCTAGATAATTCACCCCTCCACTTT; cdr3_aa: CASSLSLAGLDNSPLHF
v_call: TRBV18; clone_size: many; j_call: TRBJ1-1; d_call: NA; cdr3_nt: TGTGCCAGCTCACCACGGGAACCGGGACAGAACACTGAAGCTTTCTTT; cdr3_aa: CASSPREPGQNTEAFF
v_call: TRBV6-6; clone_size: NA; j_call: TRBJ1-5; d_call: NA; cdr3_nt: TGTGCCAGCAGTTACGCAAGGGGCCGCTCCGGCGGCCAGCCCCAGCATTTT; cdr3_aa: CASSYARGRSGGQPQHF
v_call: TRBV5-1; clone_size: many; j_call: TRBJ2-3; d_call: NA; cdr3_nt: TGCGCCAGCAACCCCTCGGGCCCAGATACGCAGTATTTT; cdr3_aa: CASNPSGPDTQYF
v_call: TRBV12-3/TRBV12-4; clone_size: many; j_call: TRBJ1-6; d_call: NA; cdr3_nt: TGTGCCAGCAGTCCGGGACTGGGTTCACCCCTCCACTTT; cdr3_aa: CASSPGLGSPLHF
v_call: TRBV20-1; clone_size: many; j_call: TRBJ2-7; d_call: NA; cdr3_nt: TGCAGTGCCCCGGGCCCCTACGAGCAGTACTTC; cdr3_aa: CSAPGPYEQYF
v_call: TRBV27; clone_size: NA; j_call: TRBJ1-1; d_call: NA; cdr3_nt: TGTGCCAGCAGTACCCTTATGAACACTGAAGCTTTCTTT; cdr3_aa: CASSTLMNTEAFF
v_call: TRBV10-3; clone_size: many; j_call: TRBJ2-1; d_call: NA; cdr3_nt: TGTGCCATCCGAGGACTGGACATCTACAATGAGCAGTTCTTC; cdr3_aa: CAIRGLDIYNEQFF
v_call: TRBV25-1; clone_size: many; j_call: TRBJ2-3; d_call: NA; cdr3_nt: TGTGCCAGCAGTGCGGGACGTGGGCGCACAGATACGCAGTATTTT; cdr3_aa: CASSAGRGRTDTQYF
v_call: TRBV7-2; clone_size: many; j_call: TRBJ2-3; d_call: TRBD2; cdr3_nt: TGTGCCAGCAGCAAAGTAAAATCCGGGACTAGCGGGCGCCGAAGCACAGATACGCAGTATTTT; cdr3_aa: CASSKVKSGTSGRRSTDTQYF
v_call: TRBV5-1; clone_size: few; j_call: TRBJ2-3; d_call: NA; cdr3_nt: TGCGCCAGCAGCTTCGGACAGACAGATACGCAGTATTTT; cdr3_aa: CASSFGQTDTQYF
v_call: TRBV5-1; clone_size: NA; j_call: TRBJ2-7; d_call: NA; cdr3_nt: TGCGCCAGCAGCTTGGCCAGGGAGCAGTACTTC; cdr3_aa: CASSLAREQYF
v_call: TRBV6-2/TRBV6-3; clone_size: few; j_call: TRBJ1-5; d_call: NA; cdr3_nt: TGTGCCAGCAGTTACAACCCGGGGGGCAATCAGCCCCAGCATTTT; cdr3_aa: CASSYNPGGNQPQHF
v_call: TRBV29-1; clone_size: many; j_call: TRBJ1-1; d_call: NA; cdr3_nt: TGCAGCGTTCGCCGAGGGGCAGACACTGAAGCTTTCTTT; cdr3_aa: CSVRRGADTEAFF
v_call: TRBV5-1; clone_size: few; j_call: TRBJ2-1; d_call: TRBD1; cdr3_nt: TGCGCCAGCAGCCTACCCCGGACAGGGGGTGTACCAGGCAATGAGCAGTTCTTC; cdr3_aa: CASSLPRTGGVPGNEQFF
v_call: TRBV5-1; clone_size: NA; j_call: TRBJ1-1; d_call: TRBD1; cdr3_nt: TGCGCCAGCAGCTTCCATATTGACAGGGGGAACACTGAAGCTTTCTTT; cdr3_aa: CASSFHIDRGNTEAFF
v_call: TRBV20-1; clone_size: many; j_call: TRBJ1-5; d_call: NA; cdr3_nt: TGCAGTGCCCCGGTCGCCGGGGGGGGGCCCCAGCATTTT; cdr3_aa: CSAPVAGGGPQHF
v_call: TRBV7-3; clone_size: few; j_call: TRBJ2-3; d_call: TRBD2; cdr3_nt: TGTGCCAGCAGCCCTGGGTTGACTAGCGGGGGGACCGATACGCAGTATTTT; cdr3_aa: CASSPGLTSGGTDTQYF
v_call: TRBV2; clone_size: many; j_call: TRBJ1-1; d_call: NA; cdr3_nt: TGTGCCAGCCAGTGGGGTGAGGAGAAAGCTTTCTTT; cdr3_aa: CASQWGEEKAFF
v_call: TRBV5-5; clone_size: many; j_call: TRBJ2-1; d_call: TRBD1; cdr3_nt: TGTGCCAGCAGCTTGGGGACAGGGTCCTACAATGAGCAGTTCTTC; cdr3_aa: CASSLGTGSYNEQFF
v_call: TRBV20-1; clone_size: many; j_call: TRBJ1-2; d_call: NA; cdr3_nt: TGCAGTGCTAGAGGGGAACGGAGGGAGAGAAACTATGGCTACACCTTC; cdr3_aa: CSARGERRERNYGYTF
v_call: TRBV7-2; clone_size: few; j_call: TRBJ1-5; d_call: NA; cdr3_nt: TGTGCCAGCAGCTCAGACGGGACTCAGCCCCAGCATTTT; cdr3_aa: CASSSDGTQPQHF
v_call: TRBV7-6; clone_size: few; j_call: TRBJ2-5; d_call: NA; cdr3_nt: TGTGCCAGCAGCTTAGGTCTTCAGACCCAGTACTTC; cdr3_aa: CASSLGLQTQYF
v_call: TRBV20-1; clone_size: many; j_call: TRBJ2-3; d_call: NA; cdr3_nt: TGCAGTGCTAGAGGGCAACGGGGACCCGATACGCAGTATTTT; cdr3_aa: CSARGQRGPDTQYF
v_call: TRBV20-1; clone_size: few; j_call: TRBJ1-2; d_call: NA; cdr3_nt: TGCAGTGCTAGAGATTGGGGGGTTAACTATGGCTACACCTTC; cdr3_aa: CSARDWGVNYGYTF